Included here is one T cell receptor beta chain sequence, with context. The clone's antigen remains unknown. Library method: the immunoSEQ multiplex PCR assay. For the multiplex PCR, a mixture combining 60 forward primers for TCR Vbeta segments and 13 reverse primers for TCR Jbeta segments was used. Amplification of the CDR3 region of rearranged TCR beta genes was performed with a multiplex PCR assay on genomic DNA. The amplified TCR beta libraries were sequenced on the Illumina HiSeq System as 87-base-pair reads. On the study's bioinformatics: A later analysis tallied approximately 87 million unique TCR beta chains across the roughly 610 repertoires, and around 10 million of those chains were shared by two or more donors. Raw reads were error-corrected and collapsed into unique sequences with a nearest-neighbor algorithm that merged closely related sequences to remove PCR and sequencing errors. CDR3 sequences were aligned to IMGT reference sequences to assign V, D and J gene segments. Each retained sequence needed at least a six-nucleotide match to both a V gene segment and a J gene segment. A rearrangement counted as productive if the CDR3 had no stop codons and remained in frame with V and J, and every other rearrangement counted as non-productive. Following IMGT convention, CDR3 was defined as the stretch from the second conserved V-encoded cysteine up to the conserved J-encoded phenylalanine. Sequences without an unambiguous match to a single V gene segment were excluded from the earlier analysis of 450 to 750 of the donors. In an earlier analysis of 500 to 750 of the donors, V segments were called functional above 56.7% productive rearrangements and were called segregating when the between-donor standard deviation exceeded 5%. To diagnose cytomegalovirus status from the catalog of TCR beta chain sequences, a statistical classification framework was built. V and J gene assignment, in a later analysis, came from comparing TCR nucleotide sequences with IMGT/GENE-DB human TR gene sequences. A later analysis assigned CDR3 sequences and most-parsimonious VDJ recombination scenarios with the TCRdist pipeline. In a later analysis, every TCR beta chain was defined by the combination of its CDR3 amino acid sequence and its V-gene family, and reads without a unique V-gene family were dropped. To address suspected cross-contamination and a sequencing artifact, a later analysis removed 550 to 750 highly shared, low-generation-probability nucleotide sequences. In a later analysis, a clonal expansion index was calculated for each public chain from normalized within-repertoire ranks of inferred template counts. In a later analysis, generation probabilities were computed with a VDJ recombination model fitted to out-of-frame rearrangements, and the resulting probabilities were checked against IGoR. In a later analysis, TCR-TCR, TCR-HLA and TCR-CMV co-occurrence was scored with hypergeometric tests, and a repertoire-size bias correction was applied to TCR pairs. False discovery rates were estimated in a later analysis by permuting HLA or CMV assignments 20 times. In a later analysis, co-occurring TCRs were grouped with DBSCAN, and TCRdist sequence similarity was added when clustering was performed within HLA-allele-positive subsets. Repertoires with fewer than 30,000 or more than 120,000 public chains were left out of co-occurrence clustering, as were about 5 repertoires with anomalous nucleotide sharing. The table was pulled from immuneACCESS by TCRdb, which kept in-frame rearrangements only. Such tables lose some clones; where checked, under half of the loss comes from unresolved V genes, and the rest has no known cause. V and J calls and clone size are as listed in that table; D and trimming were resolved from the DNA. This sample's listing comprises over 100,000 clones. Roughly 3.7% of the sample belongs to the ten largest clones.

The data stem from a study of cytomegalovirus exposure and HLA in healthy donors listed by TCRdb under 2017. Turning to the overall study: According to an earlier analysis of several hundred of the donors, roughly 180 million T cells yielded 120 million or so unique TCR beta sequences and 276 Gb of sequence data. The study combined high-throughput TCR immunosequencing, statistical association of individual TCRs with disease status, and machine learning to predict cytomegalovirus infection status. Among some 400 genotyped donors of the cohort, an average of around 240,000 unique TCR beta nucleotide sequences were sequenced per donor, about a sixth of them non-productive. Besides the first cohort of more than 650 subjects, a separate validation cohort made up of over 100 different subjects was used. In the later analysis, no new phenotypic data were used to find candidate immune exposures; instead, reliance was placed on TCR beta sequences and their occurrence across donors. The study aimed to test whether cataloging public T cell receptors could reveal signatures of past pathogen exposure. Alongside the repertoire data, information on donor age, sex, ethnicity and CMV serostatus was compiled. In a later genetic analysis, genome-wide SNP genotypes for about 55% of the roughly 670 donors were used, and that subset was treated as a discovery cohort. Of the approximately 400 genotyped donors, less than 90% were placed in the genetic ancestry cluster associated with self-reported Caucasian donors. The T cell repertoires of 666 subjects were profiled by immunosequencing and related to cytomegalovirus serostatus. A later analysis re-analyzed previously published TCR beta repertoires from hundreds of donors and added high-resolution HLA genotyping to study TCR occurrence patterns. Four to six DR-DQ haplotypes were handled as single units for association and clustering, since linkage in the cohort was strong. Every repertoire in the discovery cohort had been generated on one and the same sequencing platform. An earlier analysis of 587 of the donors used high-throughput TCR beta sequencing to judge whether each TCR beta V gene segment behaved as functional or pseudogenic. Around 320 gigabases of sequencing data and approximately 84 million unique TCR sequences were included in an early release covering about 700 HLA-typed donors. The number of typed donors differed by locus: about 629-640 for A, B, C, DRB1 and DQB1; 500 to 550 for DQA1; 606 for DPA1; and approximately 450 for DPB1. Class I and class II HLA loci were covered by the typing at four-digit resolution.

As encoded in the germline V gene, CDR1 is SGHRS while CDR2 is YFSETQ. The CDR3 measures 15 amino acids from cysteine to phenylalanine. The retained sequence is limited to the CDR3, 45 bases, with the frame set at the first base. Unmatched junction bases come to 3, with V trimmed by 0 bases and J by 6 bases. General study outcomes and caveats: In a later analysis, TCR association rates were found to vary across HLA loci, with the most associated TCRs seen for DRB1 alleles and the fewest for HLA-C alleles. When HLA alleles, especially DR and DQ, strongly co-occurred, TCR associations were difficult to assign to individual alleles. A further reported finding was that TCR beta sequences accurately predicted the HLA-A and HLA-B alleles for most subjects in the first cohort. The 87-base-pair reads could not distinguish some IMGT-functional V segments, including TRBV6-2 and TRBV6-3, so those segments were excluded. The study listed 150 to 200 TCR beta chains as associated with cytomegalovirus. The only immune exposure information available for the cohort was CMV serostatus. Sequencing depth was assumed to be roughly uniform across donors in the presence/absence analyses, though that assumption may not hold. Compared with equally common non-associated chains, HLA-associated TCR beta chains in a later analysis were more clonally expanded and had lower generation probabilities. Most TCR sequences were observed very rarely across donors, whereas some public TCRs were present in many individuals. Correlated functional status among segregating V segments might reflect linkage disequilibrium, but an unknown experimental factor could not be ruled out. A cluster of highly shared sequence variants was judged likely to represent a technical artifact of the sequencing pipeline. The authors suggested that the approach could potentially be extended to other disease states and immunological phenotypes. An association between a missense DCLRE1C variant and V-gene and J-gene trimming of TCR beta chains was found in a later genetic analysis and replicated in an independent cohort. The classifier was reported to diagnose cytomegalovirus status with high specificity and sensitivity in both the original and validation cohorts. Because some donors lacked HLA typing at each locus, the association tests relied only on the typed subset. The earlier analysis of approximately 560 of the donors excluded approximately 17 rarely observed V segments, including chromosome 9 orphons, because counts were too low. In this cohort, only TCR beta chains were sequenced, and detectable features were limited by the absence of alpha or paired-chain data. In an earlier analysis of 587 of the donors, most TCR beta V segments appeared in productive rearrangements about 87% or about 30% of the time, broadly matching IMGT annotations. In a later analysis, several top co-occurrence clusters were reported to appear linked to parvovirus B19, influenza, CMV and Epstein-Barr virus. In a later analysis, most CMV-associated TCR beta chains were found to appear HLA-restricted, with HLA associations seemingly driven largely by CMV exposure. At a false discovery rate of 0.05, a later analysis linked under 20,000 TCR beta sequences to specific HLA alleles. A few of the identified cytomegalovirus-associated TCR beta chains were confirmed in vitro to be specific for cytomegalovirus antigens. A later genetic analysis reported fewer N-insertions in productive TCRs among donors in an Asian-associated ancestry cluster than the roughly 700-donor mean.

In total, about 650 healthy bone marrow donors made up the cohort. At the time of sampling, all cohort members were nominally healthy, though unrecorded immune exposures were likely present. The donor tested CMV seronegative and was one of the 352 seronegative cohort members. A peripheral blood sample was provided by each donor, and peripheral blood mononuclear cells were used for TCR beta sequencing. The Qiagen DNeasy Blood Extraction Kit was used to extract genomic DNA from the blood cell samples. The sample consisted of PBMCs. The sequence came from a man younger than 45 in good health and CMV-seronegative. The sequence is built from TRBV5-1 and TRBJ2-3, and 11 junctional nucleotides match TRBD2. The CDR3 reads as follows: CASSLELAGVDTQYF. The DNA sequence follows: TGCGCCAGCAGCTTGGAACTAGCGGGGGTTGATACGCAGTATTTT. When the CDR3 is completed using the reference TRBV5-1 and TRBJ2-3 genes on either side, the full variable domain is KAGVTQTPRYLIKTRGQQVTLSCSPISGHRSVSWYQQTPGQGLQFLFEYFSETQRNKGNFPGRFSGRQFSNSRSEMNVSTLELGDSALYLCASSLELAGVDTQYFGPGTRLTVL.